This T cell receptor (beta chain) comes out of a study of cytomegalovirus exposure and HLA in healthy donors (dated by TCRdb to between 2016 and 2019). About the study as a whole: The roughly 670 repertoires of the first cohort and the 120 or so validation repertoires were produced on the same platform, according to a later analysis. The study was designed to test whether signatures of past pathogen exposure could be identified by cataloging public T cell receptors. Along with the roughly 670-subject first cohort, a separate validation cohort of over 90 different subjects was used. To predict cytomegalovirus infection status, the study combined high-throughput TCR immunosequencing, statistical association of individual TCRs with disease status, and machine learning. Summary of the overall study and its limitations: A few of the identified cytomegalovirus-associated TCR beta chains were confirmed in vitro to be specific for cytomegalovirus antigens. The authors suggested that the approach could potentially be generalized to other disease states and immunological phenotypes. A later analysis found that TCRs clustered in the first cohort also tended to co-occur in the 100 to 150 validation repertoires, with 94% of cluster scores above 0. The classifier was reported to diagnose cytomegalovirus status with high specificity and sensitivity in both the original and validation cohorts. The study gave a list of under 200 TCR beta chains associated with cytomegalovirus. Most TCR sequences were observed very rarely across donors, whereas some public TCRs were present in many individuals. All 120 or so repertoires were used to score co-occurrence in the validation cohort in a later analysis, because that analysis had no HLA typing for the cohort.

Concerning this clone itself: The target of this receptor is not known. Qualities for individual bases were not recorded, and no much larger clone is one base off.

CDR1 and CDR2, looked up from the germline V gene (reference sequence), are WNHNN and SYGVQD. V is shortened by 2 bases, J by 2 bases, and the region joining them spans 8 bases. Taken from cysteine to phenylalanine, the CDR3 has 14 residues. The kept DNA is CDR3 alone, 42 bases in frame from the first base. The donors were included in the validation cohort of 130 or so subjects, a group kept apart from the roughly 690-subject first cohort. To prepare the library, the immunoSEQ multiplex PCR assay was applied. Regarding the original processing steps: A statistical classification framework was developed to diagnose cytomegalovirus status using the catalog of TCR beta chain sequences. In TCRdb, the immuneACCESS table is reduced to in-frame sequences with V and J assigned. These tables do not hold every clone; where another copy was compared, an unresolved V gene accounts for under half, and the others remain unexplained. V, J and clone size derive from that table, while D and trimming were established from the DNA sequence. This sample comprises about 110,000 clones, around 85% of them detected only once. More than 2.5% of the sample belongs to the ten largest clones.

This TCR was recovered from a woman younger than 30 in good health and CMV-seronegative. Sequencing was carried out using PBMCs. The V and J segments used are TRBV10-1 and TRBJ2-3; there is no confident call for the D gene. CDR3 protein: CASSEDLDTDTQYF. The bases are TGCGCCAGCAGTGAGGACTTAGACACAGATACGCAGTATTTT.